This T cell receptor (beta chain) was sequenced during a study of blood T cell repertoires in COVID-19. Overall study: Acute-phase and convalescent COVID-19 samples originated in the United States, Italy and Spain.

TCRdb keeps only in-frame clones here, not all; method: immunoSEQ multiplex PCR. The table lists around 57,000 clones, about nine tenths of them singletons. From germline, CDR1 is SGHTA and CDR2 FQGNSA. The CDR3 extends over 15 amino acids. V was pared by 2 bases and J by 3 bases, with 4 bases of the junction left unmatched. Sequencing used peripheral blood. The TCR comes from a middle-aged man with active COVID-19. The chain is built from TRBV7-2 and TRBJ2-7, with TRBD1 identical over 10 bases. In DNA form, the CDR3 reads TGTGCCAGCAGCTTATCCGGGACAGGGGTCTACGAGCAGTACTTC. Translation: CASSLSGTGVYEQYF.